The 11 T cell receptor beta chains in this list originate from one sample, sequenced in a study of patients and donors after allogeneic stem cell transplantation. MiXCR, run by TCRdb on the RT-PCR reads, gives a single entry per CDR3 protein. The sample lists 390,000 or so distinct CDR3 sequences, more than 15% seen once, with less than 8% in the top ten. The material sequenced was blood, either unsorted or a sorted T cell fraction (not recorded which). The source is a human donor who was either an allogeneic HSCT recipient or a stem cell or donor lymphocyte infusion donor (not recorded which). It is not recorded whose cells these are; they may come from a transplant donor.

CDR3 bases: TGCAGTGCTAGGTCGGGATCCATGAACACTGAAGCTTTCTTT. It translates to CSARSGSMNTEAFF. The chain is built from TRBV20-1 and TRBJ1-1; D remains unclear. V dropped 3 bases and J dropped 0 bases, with 11 bases sitting between them. The V gene's germline CDR1 is DFQATT and CDR2 SNEGSKA (reference sequence). CDR3 length equals 14 residues.

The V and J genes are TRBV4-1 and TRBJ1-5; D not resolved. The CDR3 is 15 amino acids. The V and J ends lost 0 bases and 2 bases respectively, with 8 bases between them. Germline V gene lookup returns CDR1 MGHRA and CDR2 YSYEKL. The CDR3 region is CASSQDFGGNQPQHF. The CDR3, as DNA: TGCGCCAGCAGCCAAGATTTCGGCGGCAATCAGCCCCAGCATTTT.

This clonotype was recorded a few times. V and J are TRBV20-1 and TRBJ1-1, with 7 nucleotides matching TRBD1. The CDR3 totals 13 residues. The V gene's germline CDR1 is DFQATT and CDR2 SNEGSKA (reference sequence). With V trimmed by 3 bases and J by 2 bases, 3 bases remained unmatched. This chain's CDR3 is CSARRDSNTEAFF. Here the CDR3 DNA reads TGCAGTGCTAGGCGGGACAGTAACACTGAAGCTTTCTTT.

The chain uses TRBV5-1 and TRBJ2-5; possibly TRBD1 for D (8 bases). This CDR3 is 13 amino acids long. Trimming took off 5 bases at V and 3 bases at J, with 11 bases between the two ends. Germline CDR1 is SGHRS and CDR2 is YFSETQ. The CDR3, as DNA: TGCGCCAGCAGAACAGGGGGGGAAGAGACCCAGTACTTC. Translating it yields CASRTGGEETQYF.

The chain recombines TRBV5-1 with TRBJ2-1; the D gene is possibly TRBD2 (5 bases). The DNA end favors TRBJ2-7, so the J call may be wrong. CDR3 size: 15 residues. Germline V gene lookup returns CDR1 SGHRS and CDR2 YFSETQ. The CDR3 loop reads CASSLAERNYNEQYF. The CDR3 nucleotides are TGCGCCAGCAGCTTAGCGGAGAGGAACTACAATGAGCAGTACTTC.

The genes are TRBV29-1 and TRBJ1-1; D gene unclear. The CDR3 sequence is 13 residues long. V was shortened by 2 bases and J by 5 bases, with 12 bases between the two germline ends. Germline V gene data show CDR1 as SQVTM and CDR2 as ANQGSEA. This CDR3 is CSVESGSSTEAFF. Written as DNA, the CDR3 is TGCAGCGTTGAATCGGGGAGTAGTACTGAAGCTTTCTTT.

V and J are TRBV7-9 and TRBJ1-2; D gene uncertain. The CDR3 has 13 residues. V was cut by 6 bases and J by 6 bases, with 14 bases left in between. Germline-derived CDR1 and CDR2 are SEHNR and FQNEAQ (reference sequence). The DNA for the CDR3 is TGTGCCAGCAGAATCGGGATTTCCCATGGCTACACCTTC. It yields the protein CASRIGISHGYTF.

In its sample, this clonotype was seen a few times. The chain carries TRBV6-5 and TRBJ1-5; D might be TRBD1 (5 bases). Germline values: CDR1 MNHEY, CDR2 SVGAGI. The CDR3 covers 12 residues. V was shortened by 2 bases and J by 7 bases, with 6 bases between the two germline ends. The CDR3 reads CASSYPGQPQHF. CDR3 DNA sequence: TGTGCCAGCAGTTACCCAGGGCAGCCCCAGCATTTT.

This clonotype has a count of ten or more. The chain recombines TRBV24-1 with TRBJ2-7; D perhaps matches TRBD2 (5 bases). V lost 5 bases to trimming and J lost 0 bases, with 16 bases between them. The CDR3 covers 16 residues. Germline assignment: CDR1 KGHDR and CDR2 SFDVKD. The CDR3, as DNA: TGTGCCACCAGTGGGGTCAAGGGCACTAGCTCCTACGAGCAGTACTTC. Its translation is CATSGVKGTSSYEQYF.

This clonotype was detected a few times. CDR3 coding DNA: TGCAGTGCTAGAGATGGAGCGACAGGGGGTGGCTACACCTTC. It codes for CSARDGATGGGYTF. The chain combines TRBV20-1 with TRBJ1-2; 9 nucleotides align to TRBD1. There are 14 residues in the CDR3. J gave up 7 bases and V 0 bases, and 6 bases lay outside the gene matches. Germline lookup yields CDR1 DFQATT and CDR2 SNEGSKA (reference sequence).

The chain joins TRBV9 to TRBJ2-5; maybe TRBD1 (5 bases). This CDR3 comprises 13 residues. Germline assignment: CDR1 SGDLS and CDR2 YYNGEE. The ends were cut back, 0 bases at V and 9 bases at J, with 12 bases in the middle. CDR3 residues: CASSVEWRTPQYF. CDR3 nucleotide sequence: TGTGCCAGCAGCGTAGAGTGGCGGACACCCCAGTACTTC.